This TCR beta chain was sequenced during a study of blood T cell repertoires in COVID-19. Study overall: Sample material is recorded as cDNA or gDNA derived from T cells, B-cell-depleted T cells, or PBMCs.

Germline V gene data show CDR1 as GTSNPN and CDR2 as SVGIG (reference sequence). The CDR3 spans 13 residues. V lost 2 bases, J lost 5 bases, and 10 bases lay in between. Clones were sequenced by immunoSEQ multiplex PCR, and TCRdb holds only the in-frame ones, with some missing. The sample includes more than 150,000 clones, approximately 87% of them seen just once. As to this clone: Other DNA sequences in the same sample also yield this CDR3.

The receptor was derived from a man aged 40-49 years with active or convalescent COVID-19. The sample consisted of peripheral blood. The gene calls are TRBV30 and TRBJ1-5; weak D call: TRBD1 (5 bases). The CDR3 sequence is CAWSRGGDQPQHF. The DNA for the CDR3 is TGTGCCTGGAGTCGGGGGGGTGATCAGCCCCAGCATTTT. The full variable domain, its missing parts supplied by reference TRBV30 and TRBJ1-5, is SQTIHQWPATLVQPVGSPLSLECTVEGTSNPNLYWYRQAAGRGLQLLFYSVGIGQISSEVPQNLSASRPQDRQFILSSKKLLLSDSGFYLCAWSRGGDQPQHFGDGTRLSIL.